The following is a T cell receptor beta chain sequence with its context. This sample is drawn from a study of T cell responses to AZD1222 COVID-19 vaccine. Profiling relied on immunoSEQ multiplex PCR, and the TCRdb table lists in-frame clones only, not all of them. The data contain roughly 130,000 clones, more than 85% of them singletons. Here the sequenced sample was peripheral blood, taken on day 0 of AZD1222 vaccination. The clonotype comes from an adult in good health.

CDR3 residues: CASSSVAGMNTEAFF. The CDR3 DNA is TGTGCCAGCAGTTCGGTGGCAGGAATGAACACTGAAGCTTTCTTT. This chain uses TRBV6-2 or TRBV6-3 with TRBJ1-1; D is unresolved. Germline V lookup: CDR1 MNHEY, CDR2 SVGEGT. V lost 4 bases and J lost 0, with 12 bases in between. The length of the CDR3 is 15 residues.